The T cell receptor beta chain under discussion was sequenced for a study of blood T cell repertoires in COVID-19 (dated by TCRdb to 2020 to 2022). With regard to the full study: The collaborator samples originated in the United States, Italy and Spain and spanned the acute and convalescent phases of COVID-19. The material from the prospective study consisted of cDNA or gDNA derived from T cells, B-cell-depleted T cells, or PBMCs. Subjects who had been exposed to COVID-19, were actively infected with it, or had recovered from it provided the deeply sampled blood TCRbeta repertoires that made up the dataset. The repertoires were made available in a free public database intended to serve as a resource for research on the immune response to SARS-CoV-2. Samples came from the ongoing ImmuneRACE study (first 160 participants) plus 1,254 subjects from 6 global collaborators. The sample metadata nearly always contained a de-identified subject ID, COVID-19 status, age in years and sex. Where available, HLA class I and class II types were taken from metadata supplied by the sample provider and were not determined by assay-based typing.

The investigation overall reported the following: How much clinical and demographic metadata was included differed by source and by participant, and the metadata was provided uncurated.

This clone turned up a few times. Its antigen target is currently unknown. No much larger clone exists at a distance of one base, and base qualities are not known. Other DNA sequences in this sample translate to the same CDR3. V lost 5 bases and J lost 5 bases; the stretch between them is 9 bases long. CDR1 MDHEN and CDR2 SYDVKM are derived from the germline V gene. The CDR3 starts with the cysteine, ends with the phenylalanine, and has 12 residues. The entry retains the CDR3 DNA only, 36 bases that are in frame from base 1. The collaborating institutions used their own protocols to collect whole blood in K2EDTA tubes. Collaborator samples were shipped for TCRbeta analysis as frozen whole blood, isolated PBMCs, or DNA extracted from either sample type. The immunoSEQ Assay, a bias-controlled multiplex PCR, was used to amplify TCRbeta CDR3 regions from genomic DNA. The authors' pipeline ran thus. Within the assay, amplification of reference gene primers was used to estimate how many nucleated cells each sample contained. To quantify the absolute abundance of each unique TCRbeta CDR3 rearrangement, sequence reads were collapsed and filtered. For each sample, productive Simpson clonality was calculated as the square root of Simpson's diversity index over productive rearrangements. TCRdb mirrors the immuneACCESS table, restricted to in-frame sequences. Some clones are absent from its copies; in checked studies, under half trace to an unresolved V gene, and the reason for the others is unknown. V and J calls and clone size are those listed in that table; D and trimming were worked out from the DNA. This sample holds around 200,000 clones; roughly 81% were observed only once. Approximately 5% of the sample goes to the ten largest clones.

Here the chain combines TRBV28 and TRBJ1-2, with the D gene call left open. This clonotype originated in an elderly woman with acute or convalescent COVID-19. The sample comprised peripheral blood. Here the CDR3 is given as CASSLREYGYTF. In nucleotides, the sequence is TGTGCCAGCAGTCTAAGAGAGTATGGCTACACCTTC.